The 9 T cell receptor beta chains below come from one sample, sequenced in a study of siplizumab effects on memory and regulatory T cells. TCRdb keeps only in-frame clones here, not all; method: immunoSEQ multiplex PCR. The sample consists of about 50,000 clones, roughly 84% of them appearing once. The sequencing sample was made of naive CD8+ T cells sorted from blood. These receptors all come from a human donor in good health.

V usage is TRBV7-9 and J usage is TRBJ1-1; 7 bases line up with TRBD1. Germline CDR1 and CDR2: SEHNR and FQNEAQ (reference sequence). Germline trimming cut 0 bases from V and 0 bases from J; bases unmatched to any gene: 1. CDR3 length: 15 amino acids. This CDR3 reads CASSLATGMNTEAFF. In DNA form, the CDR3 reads TGTGCCAGCAGCTTAGCGACAGGGATGAACACTGAAGCTTTCTTT.

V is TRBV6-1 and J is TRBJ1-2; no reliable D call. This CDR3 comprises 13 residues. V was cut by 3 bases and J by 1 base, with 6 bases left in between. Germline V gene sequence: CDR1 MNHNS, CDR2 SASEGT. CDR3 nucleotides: TGTGCCAGCAGTGAGTTAGTTAACTATGGCTACACCTTC. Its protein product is CASSELVNYGYTF.

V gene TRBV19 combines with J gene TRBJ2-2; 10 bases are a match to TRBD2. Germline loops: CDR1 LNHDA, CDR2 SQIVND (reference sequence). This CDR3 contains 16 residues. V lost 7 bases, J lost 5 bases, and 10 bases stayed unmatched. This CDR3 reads CASIAEREGRTGELFF. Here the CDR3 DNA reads TGTGCCAGTATTGCCGAGCGGGAGGGCCGGACCGGGGAGCTGTTTTTT.

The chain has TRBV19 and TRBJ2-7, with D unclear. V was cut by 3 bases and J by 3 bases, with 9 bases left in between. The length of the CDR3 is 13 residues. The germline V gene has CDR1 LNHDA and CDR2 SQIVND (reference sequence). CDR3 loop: CASSINPRYEQYF. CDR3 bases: TGTGCCAGTAGTATTAATCCACGCTACGAGCAGTACTTC.

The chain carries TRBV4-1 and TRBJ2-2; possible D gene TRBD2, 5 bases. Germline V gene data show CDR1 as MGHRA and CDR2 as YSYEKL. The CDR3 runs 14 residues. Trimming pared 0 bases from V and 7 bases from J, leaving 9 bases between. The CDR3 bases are TGCGCCAGCAGCCAAGATCCTCGGGGCGGGGAGCTGTTTTTT. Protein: CASSQDPRGGELFF.

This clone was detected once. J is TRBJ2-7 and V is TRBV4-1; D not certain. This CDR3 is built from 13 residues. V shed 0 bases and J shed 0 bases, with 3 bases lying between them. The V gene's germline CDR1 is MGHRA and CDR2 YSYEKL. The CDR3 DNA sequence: TGCGCCAGCAGCCAAGATACCTCCTACGAGCAGTACTTC. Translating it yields CASSQDTSYEQYF.

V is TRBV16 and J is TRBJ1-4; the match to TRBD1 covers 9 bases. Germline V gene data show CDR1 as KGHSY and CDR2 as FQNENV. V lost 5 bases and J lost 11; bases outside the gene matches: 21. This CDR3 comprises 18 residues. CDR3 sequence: CASSNTGQGWGRVEKLFF. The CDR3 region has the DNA TGTGCCAGCAGCAACACGGGACAGGGATGGGGGAGAGTGGAGAAACTGTTTTTT.

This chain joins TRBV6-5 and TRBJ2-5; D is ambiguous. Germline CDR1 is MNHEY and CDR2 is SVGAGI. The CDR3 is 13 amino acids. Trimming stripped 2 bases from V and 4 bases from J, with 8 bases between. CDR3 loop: CASSYTPLETQYF. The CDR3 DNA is TGTGCCAGCAGTTACACCCCCCTAGAGACCCAGTACTTC.

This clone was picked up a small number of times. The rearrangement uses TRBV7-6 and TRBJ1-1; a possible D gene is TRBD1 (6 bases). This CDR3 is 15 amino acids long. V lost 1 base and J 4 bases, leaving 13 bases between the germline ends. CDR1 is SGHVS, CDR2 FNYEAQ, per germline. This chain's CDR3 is CASSLVQGRSTEAFF. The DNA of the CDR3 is TGTGCCAGCAGCTTAGTTCAGGGGAGGAGCACTGAAGCTTTCTTT.